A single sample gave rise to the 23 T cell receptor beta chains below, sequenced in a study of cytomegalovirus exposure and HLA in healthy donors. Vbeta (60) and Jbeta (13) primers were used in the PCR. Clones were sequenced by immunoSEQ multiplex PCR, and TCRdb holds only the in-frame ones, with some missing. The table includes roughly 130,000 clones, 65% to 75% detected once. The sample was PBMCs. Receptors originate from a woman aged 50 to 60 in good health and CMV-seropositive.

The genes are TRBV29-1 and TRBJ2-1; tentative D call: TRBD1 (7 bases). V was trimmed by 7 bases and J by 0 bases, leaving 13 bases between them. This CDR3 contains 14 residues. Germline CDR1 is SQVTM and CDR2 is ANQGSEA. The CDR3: CSGRRDSSYNEQFF. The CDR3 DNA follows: TGCAGCGGACGGCGGGACAGCTCCTACAATGAGCAGTTCTTC.

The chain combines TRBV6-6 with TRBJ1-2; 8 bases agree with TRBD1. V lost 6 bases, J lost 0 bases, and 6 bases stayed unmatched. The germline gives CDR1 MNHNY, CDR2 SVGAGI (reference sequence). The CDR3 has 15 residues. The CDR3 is CASRPGQGANYGYTF. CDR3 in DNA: TGTGCCAGCAGACCCGGACAGGGCGCTAACTATGGCTACACCTTC.

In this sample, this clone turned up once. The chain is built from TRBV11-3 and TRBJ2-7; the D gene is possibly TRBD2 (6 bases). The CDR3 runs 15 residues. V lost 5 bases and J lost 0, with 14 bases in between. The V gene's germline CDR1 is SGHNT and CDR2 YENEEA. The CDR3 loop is CASSRTAAGSYEQYF. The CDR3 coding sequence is TGTGCCAGCAGCCGTACGGCAGCGGGCTCCTACGAGCAGTACTTC.

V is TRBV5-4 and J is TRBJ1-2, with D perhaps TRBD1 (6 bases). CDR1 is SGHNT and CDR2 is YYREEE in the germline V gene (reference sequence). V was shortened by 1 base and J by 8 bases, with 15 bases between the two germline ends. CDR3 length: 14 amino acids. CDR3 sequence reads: CASSLPGGAYGYTF. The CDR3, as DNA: TGTGCCAGCAGCTTGCCGGGGGGGGCATACGGCTACACCTTC. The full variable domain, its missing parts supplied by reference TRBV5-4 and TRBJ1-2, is ETGVTQSPTHLIKTRGQQVTLRCSSQSGHNTVSWYQQALGQGPQFIFQYYREEENGRGNFPPRFSGLQFPNYSSELNVNALELDDSALYLCASSLPGGAYGYTFGSGTRLTVV.

CDR3 nucleotide sequence: TGCGGGGCAGGGTATGAAAAACTGTTTTTT. Protein product: CGAGYEKLFF. The rearrangement uses TRBV20-1 and TRBJ1-4, with D tentatively TRBD1 (5 bases). The V gene's germline CDR1 is DFQATT and CDR2 SNEGSKA (reference sequence). This CDR3 has 10 residues.

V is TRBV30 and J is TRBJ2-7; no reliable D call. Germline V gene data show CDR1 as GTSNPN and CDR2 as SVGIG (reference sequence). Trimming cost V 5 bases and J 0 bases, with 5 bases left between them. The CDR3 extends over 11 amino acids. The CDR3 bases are TGTGCCTGGGGCAGCTCCTACGAGCAGTACTTC. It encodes CAWGSSYEQYF.

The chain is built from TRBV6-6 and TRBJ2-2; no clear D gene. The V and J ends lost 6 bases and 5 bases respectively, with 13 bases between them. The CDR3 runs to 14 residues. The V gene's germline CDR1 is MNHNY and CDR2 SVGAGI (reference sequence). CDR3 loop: CASRPGYGTGELFF. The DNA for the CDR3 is TGTGCCAGCAGGCCAGGCTATGGGACCGGGGAGCTGTTTTTT.

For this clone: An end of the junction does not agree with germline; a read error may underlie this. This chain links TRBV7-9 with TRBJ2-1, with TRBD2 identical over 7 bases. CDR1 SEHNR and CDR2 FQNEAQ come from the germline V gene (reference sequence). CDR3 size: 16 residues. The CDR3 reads CSSSSSGGGSYNEQFF. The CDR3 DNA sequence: TGTTCCAGCAGCTCCTCGGGGGGTGGCTCCTACAATGAGCAGTTCTTC.

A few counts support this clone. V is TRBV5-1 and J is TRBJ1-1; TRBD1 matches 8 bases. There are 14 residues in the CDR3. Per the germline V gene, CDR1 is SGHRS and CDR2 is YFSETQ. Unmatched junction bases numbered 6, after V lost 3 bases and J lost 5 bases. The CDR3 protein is CASSSQGAGTEAFF. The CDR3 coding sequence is TGCGCCAGCAGCTCCCAGGGGGCGGGAACTGAAGCTTTCTTT.

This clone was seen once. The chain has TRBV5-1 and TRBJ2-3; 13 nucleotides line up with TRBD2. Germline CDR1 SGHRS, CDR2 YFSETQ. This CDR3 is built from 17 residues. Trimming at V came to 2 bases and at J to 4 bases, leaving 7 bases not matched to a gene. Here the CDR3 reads CASSLPGLAGQADTQYF. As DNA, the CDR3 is TGCGCCAGCAGCTTACCGGGACTAGCGGGGCAGGCAGATACGCAGTATTTT.

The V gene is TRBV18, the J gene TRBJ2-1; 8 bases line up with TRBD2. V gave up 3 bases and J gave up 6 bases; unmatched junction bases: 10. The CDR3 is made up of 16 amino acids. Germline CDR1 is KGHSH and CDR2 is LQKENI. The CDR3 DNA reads TGTGCCAGCTCACCGGGGGTCGGGAGGGAATTCAATGAGCAGTTCTTC. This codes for CASSPGVGREFNEQFF. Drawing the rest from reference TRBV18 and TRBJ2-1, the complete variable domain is NAGVMQNPRHLVRRRGQEARLRCSPMKGHSHVYWYRQLPEEGLKFMVYLQKENIIDESGMPKERFSAEFPKEGPSILRIQQVVRGDSAAYFCASSPGVGREFNEQFFGPGTRLTVL.

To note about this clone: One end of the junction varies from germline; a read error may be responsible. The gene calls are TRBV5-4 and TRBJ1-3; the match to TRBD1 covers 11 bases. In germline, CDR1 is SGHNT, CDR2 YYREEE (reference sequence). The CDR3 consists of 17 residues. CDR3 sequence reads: CASRLYPGQGGGNTIYF. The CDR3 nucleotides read TGTGCCAGCCGCTTGTATCCGGGACAGGGGGGTGGAAACACCATATATTTT.

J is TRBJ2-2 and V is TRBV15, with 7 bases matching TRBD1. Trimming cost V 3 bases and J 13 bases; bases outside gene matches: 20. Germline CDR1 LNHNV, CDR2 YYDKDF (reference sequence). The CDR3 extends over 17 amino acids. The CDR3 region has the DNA TGTGCCACCAGCAGGGGTTGGACAGGAGCCCGCTCCTGGGGGCTGTTTTTT. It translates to CATSRGWTGARSWGLFF. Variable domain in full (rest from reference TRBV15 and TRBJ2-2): DAMVIQNPRYQVTQFGKPVTLSCSQTLNHNVMYWYQQKSSQAPKLLFHYYDKDFNNEADTPDNFQSRRPNTSFCFLDIRSPGLGDTAMYLCATSRGWTGARSWGLFFGEGSRLTVL.

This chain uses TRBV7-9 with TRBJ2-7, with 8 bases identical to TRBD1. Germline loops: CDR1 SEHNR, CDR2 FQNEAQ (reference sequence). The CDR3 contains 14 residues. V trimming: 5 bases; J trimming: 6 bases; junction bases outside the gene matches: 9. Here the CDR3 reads CASSQQGGVGEQYF. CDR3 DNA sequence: TGTGCCAGCAGCCAACAGGGGGGTGTTGGCGAGCAGTACTTC.

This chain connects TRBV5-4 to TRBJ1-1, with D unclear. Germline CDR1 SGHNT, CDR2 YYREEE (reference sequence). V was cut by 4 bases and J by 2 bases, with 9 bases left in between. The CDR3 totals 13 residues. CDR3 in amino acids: CASSLSLNTEAFF. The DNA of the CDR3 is TGTGCCAGCAGCCTCTCTCTTAACACTGAAGCTTTCTTT.

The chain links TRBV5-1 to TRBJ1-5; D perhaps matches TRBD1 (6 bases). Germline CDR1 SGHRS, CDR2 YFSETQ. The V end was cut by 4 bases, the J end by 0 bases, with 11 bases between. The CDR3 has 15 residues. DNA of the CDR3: TGCGCCAGCAGCCCGGACAGTAATAGCAATCAGCCCCAGCATTTT. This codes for CASSPDSNSNQPQHF.

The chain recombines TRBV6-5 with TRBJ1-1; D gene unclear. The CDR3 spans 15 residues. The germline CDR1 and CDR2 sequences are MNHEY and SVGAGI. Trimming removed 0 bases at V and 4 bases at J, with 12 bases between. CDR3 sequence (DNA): TGTGCCAGCAGTTACTCGAGCGGGCTGGGCACTGAAGCTTTCTTT. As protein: CASSYSSGLGTEAFF.

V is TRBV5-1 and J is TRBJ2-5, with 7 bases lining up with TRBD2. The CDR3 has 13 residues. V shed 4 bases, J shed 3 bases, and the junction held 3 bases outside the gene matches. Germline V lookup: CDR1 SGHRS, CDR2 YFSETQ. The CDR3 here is CASSPRGEETQYF. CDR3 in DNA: TGCGCCAGCAGCCCCCGGGGGGAAGAGACCCAGTACTTC.

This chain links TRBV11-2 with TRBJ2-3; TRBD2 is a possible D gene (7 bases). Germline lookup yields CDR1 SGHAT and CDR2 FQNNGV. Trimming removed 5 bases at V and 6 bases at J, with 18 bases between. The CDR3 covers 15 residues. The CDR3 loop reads CASSPNAGARDTQYF. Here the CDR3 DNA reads TGTGCCAGCAGCCCGAACGCGGGGGCGAGGGATACGCAGTATTTT.

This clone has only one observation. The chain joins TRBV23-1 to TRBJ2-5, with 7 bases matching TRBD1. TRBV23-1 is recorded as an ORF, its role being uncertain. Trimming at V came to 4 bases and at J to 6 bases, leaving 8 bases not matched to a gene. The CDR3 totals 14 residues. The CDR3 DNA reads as TGCGCCAGCAGTCTAGCACAGGGGTGGCAGACCCAGTACTTC. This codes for CASSLAQGWQTQYF.

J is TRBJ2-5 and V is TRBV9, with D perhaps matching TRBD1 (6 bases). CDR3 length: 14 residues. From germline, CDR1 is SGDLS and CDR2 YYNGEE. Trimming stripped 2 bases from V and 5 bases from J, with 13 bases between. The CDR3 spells CASSVTQGGETQYF. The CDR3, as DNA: TGTGCCAGCAGCGTTACACAGGGTGGGGAGACCCAGTACTTC.

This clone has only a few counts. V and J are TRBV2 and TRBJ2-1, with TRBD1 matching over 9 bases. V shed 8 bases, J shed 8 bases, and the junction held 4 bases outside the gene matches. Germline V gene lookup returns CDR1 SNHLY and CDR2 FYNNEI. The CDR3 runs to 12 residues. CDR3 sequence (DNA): TGTGCCAGCGGGACAGGGCCCCATGAGCAGTTCTTC. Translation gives CASGTGPHEQFF.

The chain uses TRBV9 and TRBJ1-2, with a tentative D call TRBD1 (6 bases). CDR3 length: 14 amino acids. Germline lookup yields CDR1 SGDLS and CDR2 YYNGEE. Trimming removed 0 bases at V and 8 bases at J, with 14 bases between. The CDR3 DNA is TGTGCCAGCAGCGTAGACAAGGGGGAGAGGGGCTACACCTTC. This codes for CASSVDKGERGYTF.